One TCR beta chain is described in this entry. Other DNA variants within this sample encode the same CDR3. This specimen belongs to a study of shared clonotypes between healthy human individuals. Trimming shortened V by 0 bases and J by 2 bases, and 10 bases separated the two germline ends. The length of the CDR3 is 15 residues. The germline V gene encodes CDR1 MNHEY and CDR2 SVGAGI. Generated by immunoSEQ multiplex PCR, the TCRdb table keeps only in-frame clones and is missing some. The sample holds more than 2 million clones, roughly 95% seen once. In the naive CD8 group, cells lacked CD45RO and were positively selected for CCR7, so terminally differentiated effector memory CD45RA+ cells were left out.

The chain uses TRBV6-5 and TRBJ2-5, with D perhaps TRBD1 (6 bases). This receptor was obtained from a man aged 18 to 35 in good health. The specimen was naive CD8+ T cells sorted from blood. The CDR3: CASSYSIRGQETQYF. The CDR3 DNA is TGTGCCAGCAGTTACTCGATTAGGGGGCAAGAGACCCAGTACTTC.